Here is one T cell receptor beta chain with its context. The data derive from a study of blood T cell repertoires in COVID-19. Study-level background: T cells, B-cell-depleted T cells, or PBMCs provided the cDNA or gDNA that served as material.

Germline CDR1 and CDR2: SGHNT and YYREEE (reference sequence). Trimming cost V 0 bases and J 6 bases, with 12 bases left between them. This CDR3 has 14 residues. The table came from immunoSEQ multiplex PCR; TCRdb's copy has only in-frame clones and leaves some out. The sample shows tens of thousands of clones, about 80% of them seen only once. The sample comprised peripheral blood. This rearrangement joins TRBV5-4 to TRBJ1-1; D uncertain. The clonotype was recovered from a woman aged 55-69 years with acute or convalescent COVID-19. The chain's CDR3 is CASSLGATSPEAFF. Written as DNA, the CDR3 is TGTGCCAGCAGCTTGGGAGCCACGAGCCCTGAAGCTTTCTTT.